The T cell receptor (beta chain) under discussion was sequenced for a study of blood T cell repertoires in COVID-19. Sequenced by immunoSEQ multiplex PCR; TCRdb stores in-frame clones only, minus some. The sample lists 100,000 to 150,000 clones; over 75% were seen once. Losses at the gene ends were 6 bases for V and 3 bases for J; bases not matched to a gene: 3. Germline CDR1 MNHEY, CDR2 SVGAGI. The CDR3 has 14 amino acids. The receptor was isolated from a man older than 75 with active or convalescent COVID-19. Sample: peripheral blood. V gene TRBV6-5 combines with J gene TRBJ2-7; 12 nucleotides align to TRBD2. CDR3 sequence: CASRVTSGGYEQYF. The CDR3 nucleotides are TGTGCCAGCAGGGTGACTAGCGGGGGCTACGAGCAGTACTTC.